The entry below gives a single TCR beta chain sequence along with its context. This clonotype was seen a handful of times. Its antigen target is currently unknown. One base away there is no much larger clone; base qualities are not given. Taken with the paper, the label for treatment or condition translates to: in vitro stimulation with specific CMV peptide epitopes to enrich CMV-specific T cells. This entry is derived from a study of T cell repertoires in cytomegalovirus infection (dated by TCRdb to the late 2010s). Describing the broader study: The peptide stimulations were aimed at well-studied HLA-B-restricted epitopes as well as recently identified HLA-C-restricted CMV epitopes, whose presentation resists viral immunomodulation. Because public TCR beta signatures pointed to carriage of CMV infection together with the matching HLA type, the HLA type of each donor mattered for the analysis. Results the study describes overall, beyond this receptor: The ex vivo response was dominated by HLA-C-restricted CMV-specific TCR beta clonotypes, which also provided the single most frequent clonotype in two of eight donors. In both this cohort and an independent cohort of more than 350 donors, the cumulative frequency of public TCR beta family members distinguished carriers of CMV infection plus the relevant HLA type.

TCRdb names Illumina HiSeq 1500 as the instrument used. TCRdb passed the public sequencing reads through fastp at Q25 and MiXCR, retaining productive beta sequences. When rows share a CDR3 protein, they turn into one entry using the most common DNA and genes. The sample yields roughly 920,000 distinct CDR3 sequences; around 32% were counted once. Jointly, the top ten make up over 12% of the sample. The CDR1 and CDR2 encoded by the germline V gene are MDHEN and SYDVKM. V lost 5 bases and J lost 4 bases, and the count of bases not matched to a germline gene is 7. From its cysteine to its valine, the CDR3 spans 14 amino acids. Of the read, only the CDR3 DNA is kept; its 42 bases are in frame from base 1.

The TCR sequence derives from a human donor in good health (CMV status not recorded). Some clones in this sample may be carry-over from other donors' samples. The sequences come from cultured CD8+ T cells from PBMCs, collected from culture after CMV antigen stimulation. This sequence uses TRBV28 and TRBJ2-7; the junction holds 8 bases that match TRBD1. The CDR3 region: CASSPGDRRYEQYV. The nucleotide sequence reads as follows: TGTGCCAGCAGTCCCGGGGACAGGAGGTACGAGCAGTACGTC.